One and the same sample provided the 26 T cell receptor beta chains below, sequenced in a study of T cell repertoires in cytomegalovirus infection. Via MiXCR, TCRdb re-called the reads, giving one row per CDR3 protein. The table shows around 630,000 distinct CDR3 sequences, with approximately 24% occurring only once. The specimen sequenced was CD8+ T cells from PBMCs. These receptors came from a human donor in good health (CMV status not recorded). Some clones in this sample may be carry-over from other donors' samples.

The rearrangement joins TRBV29-1 to TRBJ1-1; D perhaps matches TRBD1 (6 bases). Germline V gives CDR1 SQVTM, CDR2 ANQGSEA. V lost 5 bases and J lost 1, with 14 bases in between. The CDR3 loop spans 14 amino acids. The CDR3 bases are TGCAGCGTTCATGGCGGGGGCGCGAACACTGAAGCTTTCTTT. Its translation: CSVHGGGANTEAFF.

There are many counts of this clonotype. The chain combines TRBV7-9 with TRBJ2-7; D uncertain. Trimming shortened V by 4 bases and J by 2 bases, and 12 bases separated the two germline ends. The CDR3 runs to 14 residues. CDR1 is SEHNR and CDR2 is FQNEAQ in the germline V gene (reference sequence). In nucleotides, the CDR3 is TGTGCCAGCAGCTGGGCGGAGAGTCCCTACGAGCAGTACTTC. It encodes CASSWAESPYEQYF.

This clonotype has ten or more counts. The chain employs TRBV12-3 or TRBV12-4 and TRBJ2-3; 7 bases map to TRBD1. The CDR3 spans 15 residues. With 1 base clipped from V and 4 bases from J, the junction kept 5 bases outside the gene matches. The CDR3 sequence: CASSLGQGWADTQYF. CDR3 bases: TGTGCCAGCAGTTTAGGACAGGGTTGGGCAGATACGCAGTATTTT.

Worth noting for this clonotype: Just one base apart from a much larger clone, this may be a read error. The CDR3 reads CANSYFGTEAFF. CDR3 sequence (DNA): TGTGCCAACAGTTACTTCGGCACTGAAGCTTTCTTT. V gene TRBV6-2 or TRBV6-3 combines with J gene TRBJ1-1; D uncertain. The CDR3 extends over 12 amino acids. CDR1 and CDR2 from the germline V gene are MNHEY and SVGEGT.

V and J are TRBV7-4 and TRBJ2-3, with D unresolved. Germline V gene data show CDR1 as SGHVT and CDR2 as SQSDAQ. The CDR3 length is 14 residues. V was trimmed by 2 bases and J by 6 bases, leaving 12 bases between them. CDR3 nucleotides: TGTGCCAGCAGCTTACTCCCAATATCGGATACGCAGTATTTT. It translates to CASSLLPISDTQYF. Based on the CDR3 plus reference TRBV7-4 and TRBJ2-3, the full variable domain is GAGVSQSPRYKVAKRGRDVALRCDSISGHVTLYWYRQTLGQGSEVLTYSQSDAQRDKSGRPSGRFSAERPERSVSTLKIQRTEQGDSAVYLCASSLLPISDTQYFGPGTRLTVL.

The chain joins TRBV7-9 to TRBJ2-5; 7 bases match TRBD1. Germline CDR1 and CDR2: SEHNR and FQNEAQ (reference sequence). After removal of 5 bases from V and 5 bases from J, the junction contained 14 bases not matched to a gene. The CDR3 length is 16 residues. The CDR3 here is CASSIKRWGTAETQYF. Here the CDR3 DNA reads TGTGCCAGCAGCATCAAGCGCTGGGGGACAGCTGAGACCCAGTACTTC.

This clonotype was picked up many times. The chain combines TRBV4-3 with TRBJ2-2, with TRBD2 as a possible D gene (6 bases). CDR1 and CDR2 from the germline V gene are LGHNA and YSLEER. The CDR3 is 14 residues long. The V and J ends lost 1 base and 4 bases respectively, with 7 bases between them. CDR3 bases: TGCGCCAGCAGCCAAGGCGGGGTCACCGGGGAGCTGTTTTTT. Amino acid sequence: CASSQGGVTGELFF.

In this sample, this clonotype turned up a few times. The chain links TRBV10-3 to TRBJ2-5; D is unclear. This CDR3 is 15 amino acids long. Germline CDR1 is ENHRY and CDR2 is SYGVKD. V was cut by 2 bases and J by 4 bases, with 14 bases left in between. The CDR3 nucleotides read TGTGCCATCAGTGAGAGCAGGACCCTCGGAGAGACCCAGTACTTC. It codes for CAISESRTLGETQYF.

The chain links TRBV29-1 to TRBJ2-3; weak D call: TRBD2 (5 bases). CDR3 length: 16 amino acids. Germline assignment: CDR1 SQVTM and CDR2 ANQGSEA. The V end lost 3 bases, the J end lost 2 bases, and 18 bases lay between the germline ends. CDR3 sequence (DNA): TGCAGCGTTGAGAGGGAATATACAGACCACACAGATACGCAGTATTTT. This gives the protein CSVEREYTDHTDTQYF.

This clonotype occurred many times. The chain joins TRBV6-2 or TRBV6-3 to TRBJ2-1; weak D call: TRBD2 (6 bases). The V gene's germline CDR1 is MNHEY and CDR2 SVGEGT. The CDR3 totals 15 residues. V lost 6 bases and J lost 8, with 20 bases in between. The CDR3 bases are TGTGCCAGCAGCTCCCCCCCCGGCGGGAACCATGAGCAGTTCTTC. Protein sequence: CASSSPPGGNHEQFF.

The rearrangement joins TRBV5-1 to TRBJ1-3; D gene uncertain. This CDR3 has 18 amino acids. CDR1 is SGHRS and CDR2 is YFSETQ in the germline V gene. V was pared by 10 bases and J by 4 bases, with 30 bases between. CDR3 region: CASKGQAALEDVGNTIYF. The CDR3 region has the DNA TGCGCCTCAAAAGGCCAGGCGGCCCTGGAGGACGTCGGAAACACCATATATTTT.

This clonotype occurred many times. This chain joins TRBV6-5 and TRBJ2-7, with 10 bases fitting TRBD1. Per the germline V gene, CDR1 is MNHEY and CDR2 is SVGAGI. Trimming at V came to 6 bases and at J to 3 bases, leaving 11 bases not matched to a gene. The CDR3 loop spans 16 amino acids. CDR3 DNA: TGTGCCAGCAGACCGACATTGGGACAGGGGTACTACGAGCAGTACGTC. Translating it yields CASRPTLGQGYYEQYV.

The chain uses TRBV7-9 and TRBJ1-2, with D hard to call. Per the germline V gene, CDR1 is SEHNR and CDR2 is FQNEAQ (reference sequence). This CDR3 comprises 14 residues. Trimming took off 5 bases at V and 1 base at J, with 11 bases between the two ends. The CDR3 DNA reads as TGTGCCAGCAGCGTTAGCGGGGATAACTATGGCTACACCTTC. Translation: CASSVSGDNYGYTF.

This clonotype has a count of ten or more. The rearrangement joins TRBV28 to TRBJ1-1, with 9 bases that match TRBD1. V shed 5 bases, J shed 4 bases, and the junction held 8 bases outside the gene matches. This CDR3 has 15 residues. The germline V gene encodes CDR1 MDHEN and CDR2 SYDVKM. The CDR3 DNA is TGTGCCAGCAGTAGGGTCCCACAGGGGGCCACTGAAGCTTTCTTT. This translates into CASSRVPQGATEAFF.

The V call is TRBV6-6, the J call TRBJ2-2; no clear D gene. The CDR3 sequence is 10 residues long. V was clipped by 10 bases and J by 4 bases, with 4 bases between them. Germline CDR1 and CDR2: MNHNY and SVGAGI (reference sequence). In DNA form, the CDR3 reads TGTGCCACCCGCACCGGGGAGCTGTTTTTT. Its protein is CATRTGELFF.

The CDR3 nucleotides are TGTGCCAGCAGTACCAGGGGGCGCACTGAAGCTTTCTTT. Protein sequence: CASSTRGRTEAFF. V gene TRBV28 combines with J gene TRBJ1-1; 8 bases align to TRBD1. Germline V gene sequence: CDR1 MDHEN, CDR2 SYDVKM. Trimming took 5 bases from V and 4 from J; bases not matched to a gene: 3. The CDR3 has 13 amino acids.

This clonotype was counted at least ten times. This chain links TRBV7-2 with TRBJ2-1; 8 nucleotides align to TRBD1. The V gene's germline CDR1 is SGHTA and CDR2 FQGNSA. The V and J ends lost 1 base and 6 bases, in that order; junction bases with no gene match: 5. CDR3 length: 15 residues. The CDR3 region is CASSLGGTGSNEQFF. The CDR3 nucleotides read TGTGCCAGCAGCTTAGGAGGGACAGGATCCAATGAGCAGTTCTTC.

A few counts support this clonotype. This chain connects TRBV19 to TRBJ2-1; 9 bases fit TRBD1. Trimming cost V 8 bases and J 7 bases; bases outside gene matches: 12. Germline CDR1 is LNHDA and CDR2 is SQIVND (reference sequence). The CDR3 is 15 residues long. The CDR3 loop reads CASRGPGQGGNEQFF. The CDR3 nucleotides are TGTGCCAGTCGGGGTCCGGGACAGGGTGGAAATGAGCAGTTCTTC.

The genes are TRBV29-1 and TRBJ1-2, with 9 bases aligning to TRBD1. The trim removed 7 bases at V and 4 bases at J, leaving 16 bases unmatched. The germline V gene has CDR1 SQVTM and CDR2 ANQGSEA. This CDR3 has 16 residues. The CDR3: CSATSRDRDLIYGYTF. As DNA, the CDR3 is TGCAGCGCCACGTCCCGGGACAGGGATCTTATCTATGGCTACACCTTC.

A remark on this clonotype: A much larger clone sits a single nucleotide away, making a read error possible. The chain couples TRBV7-6 to TRBJ2-5, with D hard to call. This CDR3 is built from 13 residues. Germline V lookup: CDR1 SGHVS, CDR2 FNYEAQ. As DNA, the CDR3 is TGTGCCAGCAGCGTTGACATATTAGAGGCCCAGTACTTC. This codes for CASSVDILEAQYF.

The CDR3 region has the DNA TGTGCCAGCGGGCCCGGGACAGGGATTGTCGTGCAGTATTTT. Its translation: CASGPGTGIVVQYF. The chain is built from TRBV27 and TRBJ2-3, with TRBD1 matching 9 bases. The CDR3 length is 14 residues. The germline gives CDR1 MNHEY, CDR2 SMNVEV (reference sequence). J was trimmed by 11 bases and V by 8 bases; bases with no gene match: 14.

The table lists this clonotype with a few counts. In DNA, the CDR3 is TGTGCCACCGAGAGAAACACTGAAGCTTTCTTT. This codes for CATERNTEAFF. This chain connects TRBV7-6 to TRBJ1-1; D is undetermined. Between the trimmed V and J ends, which lost 10 bases and 2 bases, there was a span of 8 bases. Germline V lookup: CDR1 SGHVS, CDR2 FNYEAQ. The CDR3 extends over 11 amino acids.

This clonotype was seen more than once but under ten times. V is TRBV7-6 and J is TRBJ2-4, with D possibly TRBD2 on 6 matching bases. The CDR3 runs to 14 residues. Between the trimmed V and J ends, which lost 5 bases and 8 bases, there was a span of 16 bases. Germline assignment: CDR1 SGHVS and CDR2 FNYEAQ. CDR3 DNA: TGTGCCAGCAGCCCCCAACTAGGCGGGGACATTCAGTACTTC. Its protein is CASSPQLGGDIQYF.

This rearrangement joins TRBV19 to TRBJ2-1, with a tentative D call TRBD2 (7 bases). Deletions cut 11 bases from V and 2 bases from J, with 19 bases between. The CDR3 has 15 amino acids. Germline V gene sequence: CDR1 LNHDA, CDR2 SQIVND (reference sequence). The CDR3 DNA reads as TGTGCCTCCGCTGTGGGGGGGGCAACCTACAATGAGCAGTTCTTC. Its translation is CASAVGGATYNEQFF.

This clonotype was seen at least ten times. Here the CDR3 reads CASSRPGLAGNTGELFF. For the CDR3, the DNA is TGTGCCAGCAGTCGGCCCGGTCTAGCGGGGAACACCGGGGAGCTGTTTTTT. The chain uses TRBV28 and TRBJ2-2; 8 nucleotides agree with TRBD2. CDR3 length equals 17 residues. Germline loops: CDR1 MDHEN, CDR2 SYDVKM. The J segment lost 1 base and the V segment lost 5 bases, leaving 9 bases of the junction unmatched.

This clonotype has only a few counts. The chain joins TRBV20-1 to TRBJ2-4; 8 nucleotides line up with TRBD2. Per the germline V gene, CDR1 is DFQATT and CDR2 is SNEGSKA (reference sequence). J was trimmed by 8 bases and V by 0 bases; bases with no gene match: 9. The CDR3 runs 15 residues. The CDR3 DNA sequence: TGCAGTGCTAGAGATCCGGGACTAGGGGTTTACATTCAGTACTTC. This gives the protein CSARDPGLGVYIQYF.